This T cell receptor (beta chain) appears in the sequencing data of a study of blood T cells in healthy people across ages. Study information: Template switching captured about one barcoded beta molecule per two T cells. Whole-study results and caveats: Whereas aged donors had fewer naive CD4+ cells, long-lived donors had more of them and higher diversity. Among T cells, TCR beta diversity per million cells dropped roughly linearly as age rose.

Primers used in a second PCR of about 7 to 12 cycles were a sample-barcoded 5' primer and a J-beta primer mix. TCRdb itself ran the 5' RACE reads through MiXCR, one entry per CDR3 protein. The sample has more than 700,000 distinct CDR3 sequences; 53% are singletons. Of note for this clonotype: Its antigen remains unknown.

The sequence was obtained from an elderly man in good health. Sequencing was performed on blood.

In DNA, the CDR3 is TGTGCCAGCAGCTTAGGCGTCCCGGGACTAGCGGGGGGGACCTACGAGCAGTACTTC. Translating gives CASSLGVPGLAGGTYEQYF. The chain joins TRBV7-8 to TRBJ2-5; 16 bases are a match to TRBD2. The J call may be wrong; the DNA end is better matched by TRBJ2-7. Germline values: CDR1 SGHVS, CDR2 FQNEAQ. This CDR3 has 19 amino acids.